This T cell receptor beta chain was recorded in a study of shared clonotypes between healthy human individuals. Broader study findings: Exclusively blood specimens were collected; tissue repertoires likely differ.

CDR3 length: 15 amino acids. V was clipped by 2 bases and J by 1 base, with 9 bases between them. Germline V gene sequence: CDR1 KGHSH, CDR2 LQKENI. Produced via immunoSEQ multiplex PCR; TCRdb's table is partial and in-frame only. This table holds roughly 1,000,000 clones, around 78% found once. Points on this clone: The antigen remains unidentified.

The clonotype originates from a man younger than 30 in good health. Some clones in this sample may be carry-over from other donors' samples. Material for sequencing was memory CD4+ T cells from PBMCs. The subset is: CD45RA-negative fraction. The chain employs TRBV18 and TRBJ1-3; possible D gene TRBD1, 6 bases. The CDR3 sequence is CASSPTRGSGNTIYF. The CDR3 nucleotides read TGTGCCAGCTCACCAACCAGGGGATCTGGAAACACCATATATTTT.